The sample holds many counts of the clone carrying this T cell receptor beta chain. Its antigen is as yet unknown. TCRdb ran MiXCR on the RT-PCR reads and lists one entry per CDR3 protein. The table lists roughly 650,000 distinct CDR3 sequences, around 16% of them singletons. The source of the sample is a study of response to subunit inactivated influenza vaccine. Study-wide results and limits: Each seasonal influenza vaccination recruits few new T cells, the authors suggested.

CDR1 is SGHTA, CDR2 FQGNSA, per germline. The CDR3 has 14 residues. With V trimmed by 4 bases and J by 2 bases, 5 bases remained unmatched. The source was PBMCs from blood, collected roughly 12 days after vaccination. The sequence was obtained from a man in his fifties who received an inactivated influenza vaccine. This chain links TRBV7-2 with TRBJ2-7, with 7 bases aligning to TRBD1. CDR3 in amino acids: CASSYRTGPYEQYF. CDR3 in DNA: TGTGCCAGCAGCTATAGGACAGGACCCTACGAGCAGTACTTC.